The present TCR beta chain was sequenced within a study of T-cell memory formation after mild COVID-19. Barcoded TCR alpha and TCR beta cDNA libraries with UMIs came from 5'RACE using constant-segment primers. In TCRdb, the 5' RACE reads were re-called with MiXCR into one record per CDR3 protein. Of roughly 610,000 distinct CDR3 sequences listed, approximately 15% are singletons. A remark on this clonotype: Its antigen is not known.

CDR3 length: 13 residues. Germline V gives CDR1 SGHTA, CDR2 FQGTGA. The V end was cut by 0 bases, the J end by 6 bases, with 8 bases between. Study-level points and caveats: Cross-reactive memory apparently joined, as some responding clones appeared in pre-infection memory. Clones which contracted sat mainly in CM and EM if CD4+, and in EMRA if CD8+.

This sequence joins TRBV7-3 and TRBJ1-2; D uncertain. Sample: PBMCs or a T cell subset sorted from them (not recorded which). The clonotype was recovered from an adult woman who had mild COVID-19 (a few samples of this study predate the infection). Cell type and time point are not known. The CDR3 loop is CASSLTADDGYTF. Written as DNA, the CDR3 is TGTGCCAGCAGCTTAACGGCAGATGATGGCTACACCTTC.